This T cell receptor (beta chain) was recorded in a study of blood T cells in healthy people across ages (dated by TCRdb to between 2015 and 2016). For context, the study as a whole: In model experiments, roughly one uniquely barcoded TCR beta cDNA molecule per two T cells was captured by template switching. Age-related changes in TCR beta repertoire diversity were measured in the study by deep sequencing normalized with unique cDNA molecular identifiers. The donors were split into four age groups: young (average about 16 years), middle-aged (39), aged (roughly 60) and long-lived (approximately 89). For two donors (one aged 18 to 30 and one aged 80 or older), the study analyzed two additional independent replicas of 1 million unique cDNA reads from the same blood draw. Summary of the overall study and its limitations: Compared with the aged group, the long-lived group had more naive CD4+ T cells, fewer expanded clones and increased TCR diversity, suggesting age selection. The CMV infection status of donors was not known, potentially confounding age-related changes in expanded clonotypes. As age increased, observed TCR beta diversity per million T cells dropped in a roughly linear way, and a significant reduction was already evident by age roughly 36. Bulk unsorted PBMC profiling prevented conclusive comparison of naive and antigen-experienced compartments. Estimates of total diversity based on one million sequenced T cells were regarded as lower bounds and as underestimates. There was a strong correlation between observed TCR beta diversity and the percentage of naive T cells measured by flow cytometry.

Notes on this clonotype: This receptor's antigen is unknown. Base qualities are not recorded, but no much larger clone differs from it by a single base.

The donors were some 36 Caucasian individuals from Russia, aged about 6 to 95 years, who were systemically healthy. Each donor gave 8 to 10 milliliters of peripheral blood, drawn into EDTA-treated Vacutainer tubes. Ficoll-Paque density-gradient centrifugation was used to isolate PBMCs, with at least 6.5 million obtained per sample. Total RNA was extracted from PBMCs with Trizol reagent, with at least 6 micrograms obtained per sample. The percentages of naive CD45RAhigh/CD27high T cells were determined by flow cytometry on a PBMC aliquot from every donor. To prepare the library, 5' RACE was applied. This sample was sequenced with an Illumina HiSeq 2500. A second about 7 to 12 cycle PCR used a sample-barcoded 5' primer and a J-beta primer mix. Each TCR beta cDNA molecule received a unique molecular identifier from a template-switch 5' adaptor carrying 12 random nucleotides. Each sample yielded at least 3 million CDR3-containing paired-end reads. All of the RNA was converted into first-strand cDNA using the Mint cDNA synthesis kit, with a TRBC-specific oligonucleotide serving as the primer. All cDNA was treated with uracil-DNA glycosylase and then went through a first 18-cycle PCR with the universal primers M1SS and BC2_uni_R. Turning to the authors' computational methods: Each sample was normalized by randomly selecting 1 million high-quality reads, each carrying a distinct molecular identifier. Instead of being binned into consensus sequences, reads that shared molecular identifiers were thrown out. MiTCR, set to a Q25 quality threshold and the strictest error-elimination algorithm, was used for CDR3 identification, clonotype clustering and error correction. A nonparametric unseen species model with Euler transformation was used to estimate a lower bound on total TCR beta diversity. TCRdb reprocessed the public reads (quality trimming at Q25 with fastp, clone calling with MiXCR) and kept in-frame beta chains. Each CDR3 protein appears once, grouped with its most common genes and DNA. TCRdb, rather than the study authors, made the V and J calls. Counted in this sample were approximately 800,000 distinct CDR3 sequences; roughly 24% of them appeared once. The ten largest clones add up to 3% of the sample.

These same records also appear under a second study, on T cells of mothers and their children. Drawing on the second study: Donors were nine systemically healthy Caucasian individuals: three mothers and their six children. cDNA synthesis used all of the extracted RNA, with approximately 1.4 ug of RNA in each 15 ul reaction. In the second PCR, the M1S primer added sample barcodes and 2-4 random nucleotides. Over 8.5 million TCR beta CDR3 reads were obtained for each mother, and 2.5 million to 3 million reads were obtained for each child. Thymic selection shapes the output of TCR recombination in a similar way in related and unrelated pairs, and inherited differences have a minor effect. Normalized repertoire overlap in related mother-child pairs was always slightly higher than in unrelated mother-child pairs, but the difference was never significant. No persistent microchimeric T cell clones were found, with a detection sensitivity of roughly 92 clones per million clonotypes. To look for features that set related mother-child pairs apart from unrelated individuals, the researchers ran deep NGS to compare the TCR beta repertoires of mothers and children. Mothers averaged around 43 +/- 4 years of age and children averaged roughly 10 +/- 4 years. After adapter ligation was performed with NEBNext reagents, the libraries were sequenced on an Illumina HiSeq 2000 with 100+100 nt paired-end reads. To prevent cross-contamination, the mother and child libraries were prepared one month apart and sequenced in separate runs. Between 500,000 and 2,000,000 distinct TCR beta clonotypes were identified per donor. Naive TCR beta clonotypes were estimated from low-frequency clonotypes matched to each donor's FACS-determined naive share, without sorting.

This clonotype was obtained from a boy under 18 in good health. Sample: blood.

CDR3 reads: CASSFQTGKNTEAFF. The nucleotide sequence reads as follows: TGCGCCAGCAGCTTCCAGACAGGGAAGAACACTGAAGCTTTCTTT. The V and J segments used are TRBV5-1 and TRBJ1-1; 7 of the junction bases match TRBD1. V is pruned by 2 bases and J by 1 base, leaving 5 bases of the junction without a gene match. Taken from the germline V gene, the CDR1 and CDR2 loops are SGHRS and YFSETQ. The CDR3 goes from the cysteine to the phenylalanine over 15 residues. The read is trimmed to its CDR3 DNA, 45 bases read in frame from base 1.